Below, one T cell receptor beta chain is given with its context. Its target is unknown. This sample includes further DNA sequences coding for the same CDR3. This entry is derived from a study of cytomegalovirus exposure and HLA in healthy donors. Study-level findings and limits: Exclusion applied to some V segments, including TRBV6-2 and TRBV6-3, as they were indistinguishable. On later analysis, the bulk of CMV-associated TCR beta chains appeared to be HLA-restricted. The study flagged about 150 TCR beta chains as cytomegalovirus-associated.

The donors, nominally healthy at sampling, likely had unrecorded immune exposures. The study ran its PCR with 60 Vbeta and 13 Jbeta primers. TCRdb keeps only in-frame clones here, not all; method: immunoSEQ multiplex PCR. Among tens of thousands of clones, around 64% were seen once, and the ten largest hold roughly 2.2%. In germline, CDR1 is MNHEY, CDR2 SMNVEV (reference sequence). Trimming left V 5 bases short and J 2 bases short, with 10 bases between. This CDR3 contains 13 residues. J is TRBJ2-7 and V is TRBV27; the D gene is possibly TRBD1 (6 bases). The sample was PBMCs. This TCR was recovered from a man aged 25-45 years in good health and CMV-seronegative. CDR3 bases: TGTGCCAGCAGTCTGACAGGAACCTACGAGCAGTACTTC. This codes for CASSLTGTYEQYF.